This T cell receptor (beta chain) was obtained from a study of T cell repertoires in cytomegalovirus infection. As for the study in general: The public TCR beta signatures pointed to both CMV infection and matching HLA type. General observations from the study: HLA-C-restricted CMV-specific TCR beta clonotypes were dominant in the ex vivo response. CMV carriers having the relevant HLA were flagged by cumulative public TCR beta family frequency.

J lost 0 bases, V lost 6 bases, and 8 bases had no gene match. The CDR3 totals 15 residues. Germline CDR1 reads MNHEY; CDR2 reads SMNVEV (reference sequence). This clonotype was observed a few times. Its antigen is not known. MiXCR was run by TCRdb on the reads, yielding one entry per CDR3 protein. Of some 270,000 distinct CDR3 sequences listed, 17% are singletons. V is TRBV27 and J is TRBJ2-7, with TRBD1 matching over 7 bases. The clonotype comes from a human donor in good health (CMV status not recorded). Some clones in this sample may be carry-over from other donors' samples. The sequenced material came from CD8+ T cells from PBMCs. In DNA form, the CDR3 reads TGTGCCAGCAGCCTTGACAGGGCCCTCTCCTACGAGCAGTACTTC. Its translation: CASSLDRALSYEQYF.